This TCR beta chain stems from a study of blood T cell repertoires in COVID-19. In germline, CDR1 is MDHEN, CDR2 SYDVKM. The length of the CDR3 is 14 residues. V was cut by 1 base and J by 6 bases, with 12 bases left in between. Sequencing was performed with immunoSEQ multiplex PCR; in TCRdb, only in-frame clones are kept and a portion is missing. In the table there are 120,000 to 150,000 clones, approximately 90% of which are singletons. The sequenced material came from PBMCs or T cells enriched from blood (not recorded which). This clonotype was obtained from a woman in her thirties with acute COVID-19. V and J are TRBV28 and TRBJ1-2; D is undetermined. CDR3 nucleotides: TGTGCCAGCAGTTTATTCGTGAGTCCCCATGGCTACACCTTC. Its translation: CASSLFVSPHGYTF.